This T cell receptor beta chain emerged from a study of T cells in Graves' hyperthyroidism and ophthalmopathy. Study summary: The initial diagnosis was the point when peripheral blood was collected, ahead of any treatment.

The study, taken as a whole, reports: Progression to ophthalmopathy was predicted a median of roughly 6.5 months early.

The TCR beta CDR3 regions underwent amplification using RNA transcripts as the source. HTBI primers were employed in a first-round RT-PCR of the TCR CDR3. TCRdb redid the calling of the multiplex PCR reads with MiXCR, one entry per CDR3 protein. There are roughly 330,000 distinct CDR3 sequences in the sample; 16% occur only once, and approximately 33% lies in the top ten. Recently diagnosed hyperthyroidism of less than 2 months' duration affected patients aged 18 to 65. Clinical symptoms, serum thyroxine, TRAb, thyroid ultrasound and orbital computed tomography informed diagnoses. V was shortened by 5 bases and J by 2 bases, with 10 bases between the two germline ends. The germline V gene has CDR1 MDHEN and CDR2 SYDVKM. This CDR3 has 14 amino acids. This clonotype was picked up many times. Antigen specificity is unknown.

The TCR comes from a man between 25 and 39 years old with Graves' hyperthyroidism. V gene TRBV28 combines with J gene TRBJ2-1; D is ambiguous. The sequencing sample was made of blood. CDR3 protein: CASSRPSPYNEQFF. DNA for the CDR3: TGTGCCAGCAGTCGTCCCTCTCCCTACAATGAGCAGTTCTTC.